A single sample gave rise to the 32 T cell receptor beta chains below, sequenced in a study of radiation and T cells in renal cell carcinoma. Sequencing used immunoSEQ multiplex PCR; TCRdb keeps in-frame clones, though not all of them. The sample includes about 95,000 clones, about 88% of them seen just once. Time point given: baseline pretreatment blood. The sample's treatment: 15 Gy SBRT to primary tumor, nephrectomy 4 weeks later. The sample consisted of blood, taken from a patient whose treatment included radiotherapy and nephrectomy. These receptor sequences come from a man over 45 with renal cell carcinoma.

J is TRBJ1-2 and V is TRBV6-1, with D tentatively TRBD1 (6 bases). In germline, CDR1 is MNHNS, CDR2 SASEGT. This CDR3 has 14 amino acids. Trimming cost V 7 bases and J 6 bases, with 18 bases left between them. The CDR3: CASTMGAIKNGYTF. CDR3 in DNA: TGTGCCAGCACTATGGGGGCAATTAAGAATGGCTACACCTTC.

This clone was seen a single time. The V and J genes are TRBV1 and TRBJ1-3. TRBV1 is a listed pseudogene. The CDR3 runs to 14 residues. The CDR3 sequence is CTSSPWRAGNTIYF. Here the CDR3 DNA reads TGCACCAGCAGCCCCTGGAGGGCCGGAAACACCATATATTTT.

The gene calls are TRBV7-8 and TRBJ2-3, with 7 bases lining up with TRBD2. The germline gives CDR1 SGHVS, CDR2 FQNEAQ. This CDR3 region has 13 residues. J lost 3 bases, V lost 5 bases, and 2 bases had no gene match. The chain's CDR3 is CASSLGGTDTQYF. CDR3 coding DNA: TGTGCCAGCAGCCTCGGGGGGACAGATACGCAGTATTTT.

The V gene is TRBV28, the J gene TRBJ1-1; a possible D gene is TRBD1 (5 bases). This CDR3 is 15 amino acids long. The germline V gene has CDR1 MDHEN and CDR2 SYDVKM. V was pared by 6 bases and J by 7 bases, with 21 bases between. The CDR3 nucleotides are TGTGCCAGCAGCCCTTACGGGACGGCCAAAAATGAAGCTTTCTTT. As protein: CASSPYGTAKNEAFF.

V and J are TRBV5-1 and TRBJ1-1, with a possible D match to TRBD1 (5 bases). There are 14 residues in the CDR3. The V and J ends lost 3 bases and 8 bases respectively, with 17 bases between them. The V gene's germline CDR1 is SGHRS and CDR2 YFSETQ. In nucleotides, the CDR3 is TGCGCCAGCAGCTACATCGGGACTCGTTCCGAAGCTTTCTTT. Translated, it gives CASSYIGTRSEAFF.

The chain carries TRBV28 and TRBJ2-3; no clear D gene. Germline loops: CDR1 MDHEN, CDR2 SYDVKM. V was trimmed by 3 bases and J by 1 base, leaving 2 bases between them. This CDR3 contains 12 residues. The CDR3 DNA is TGTGCCAGCAGTTTCCGCACAGATACGCAGTATTTT. It yields the protein CASSFRTDTQYF. Based on the CDR3 plus reference TRBV28 and TRBJ2-3, the full variable domain is DVKVTQSSRYLVKRTGEKVFLECVQDMDHENMFWYRQDPGLGLRLIYFSYDVKMKEKGDIPEGYSVSREKKERFSLILESASTNQTSMYLCASSFRTDTQYFGPGTRLTVL.

The rearrangement joins TRBV4-2 to TRBJ1-6; 7 bases match TRBD1. The CDR3 consists of 17 residues. The germline V gene has CDR1 LGHNA and CDR2 YNFKEQ. The trim removed 1 base at V and 10 bases at J, leaving 13 bases unmatched. The CDR3 reads CASSQGKGAVSRSPLHF. The DNA for the CDR3 is TGTGCCAGCAGCCAAGGGAAGGGGGCAGTTTCTAGATCACCCCTCCACTTT.

V and J are TRBV18 and TRBJ2-3; a weak D match, TRBD2 (6 bases). The CDR3 consists of 17 residues. Trimming removed 2 bases at V and 4 bases at J, with 19 bases between. Germline assignment: CDR1 KGHSH and CDR2 LQKENI. The DNA for the CDR3 is TGTGCCAGCTCACCAAGGCAGGGTGGCGGGGAGTCAGATACGCAGTATTTT. It codes for CASSPRQGGGESDTQYF.

The chain carries TRBV7-9 and TRBJ1-2, with 8 bases matching TRBD1. CDR3 length equals 14 residues. V was clipped by 5 bases and J by 4 bases; unmatched bases: 6. Germline values: CDR1 SEHNR, CDR2 FQNEAQ (reference sequence). The CDR3 DNA follows: TGTGCCAGCAGCCCCGGGACAGGACTCTATGGCTACACCTTC. Translation: CASSPGTGLYGYTF.

The chain is built from TRBV4-3 and TRBJ2-7; 7 bases match TRBD1. The CDR3 runs 15 residues. V trimming: 4 bases; J trimming: 1 base; junction bases outside the gene matches: 7. Per the germline V gene, CDR1 is LGHNA and CDR2 is YSLEER. This CDR3 reads CASSRGQIDSYEQYF. The DNA of the CDR3 is TGCGCCAGCAGCCGGGGACAGATCGATTCCTACGAGCAGTACTTC.

This clone appeared a few times. The chain recombines TRBV5-1 with TRBJ2-6; 8 bases agree with TRBD1. Germline V gene lookup returns CDR1 SGHRS and CDR2 YFSETQ. The CDR3 length is 19 residues. The V and J ends lost 0 bases and 1 base, in that order; junction bases with no gene match: 9. CDR3 amino acids: CASSLAGQGGASGANVLTF. Written as DNA, the CDR3 is TGCGCCAGCAGCTTGGCCGGACAGGGTGGAGCTTCTGGGGCCAACGTCCTGACTTTC.

The genes are TRBV27 and TRBJ1-1, with TRBD1 identical over 7 bases. Unmatched junction bases numbered 4, after V lost 6 bases and J lost 3 bases. CDR3 length: 13 amino acids. Germline V gives CDR1 MNHEY, CDR2 SMNVEV (reference sequence). In nucleotides, the CDR3 is TGTGCCAGCAGAAGAGACAGGGACACTGAAGCTTTCTTT. Protein sequence: CASRRDRDTEAFF.

This chain joins TRBV4-1 and TRBJ2-7, with D possibly TRBD1 on 6 matching bases. The germline gives CDR1 MGHRA, CDR2 YSYEKL. This CDR3 comprises 14 residues. V was trimmed by 2 bases and J by 3 bases, leaving 11 bases between them. The CDR3 spells CASSQRSGDYEQYF. In DNA form, the CDR3 reads TGCGCCAGCAGCCAAAGGTCAGGGGACTACGAGCAGTACTTC.

This rearrangement joins TRBV2 to TRBJ2-1; 8 bases align to TRBD1. The germline gives CDR1 SNHLY, CDR2 FYNNEI. V lost 7 bases, J lost 2 bases, and 7 bases stayed unmatched. The CDR3 runs 15 residues. In DNA form, the CDR3 reads TGTGCCAGCACCGAGGCAGGGGGCGCCTACAATGAGCAGTTCTTC. The encoded protein is CASTEAGGAYNEQFF.

This sequence joins TRBV5-1 and TRBJ1-2, with D hard to call. V lost 0 bases and J lost 2, with 8 bases in between. The CDR3 is 14 amino acids. Per germline, CDR1 SGHRS and CDR2 YFSETQ. In nucleotides, the CDR3 is TGCGCCAGCAGCTTGGAAGTTCCCAACTATGGCTACACCTTC. Its protein is CASSLEVPNYGYTF.

This chain uses TRBV4-1 with TRBJ2-1; TRBD2 aligns across 14 bases. V shed 1 base, J shed 4 bases, and the junction held 6 bases outside the gene matches. Germline assignment: CDR1 MGHRA and CDR2 YSYEKL. The CDR3 extends over 18 amino acids. The CDR3 nucleotides are TGCGCCAGCAGCCAAGGACTAGCGGGGGGGCCCCTATACAATGAGCAGTTCTTC. Amino acids: CASSQGLAGGPLYNEQFF.

The chain recombines TRBV6-1 with TRBJ1-1; a weak D match, TRBD1 (6 bases). Germline CDR1 reads MNHNS; CDR2 reads SASEGT. Trimming removed 10 bases from V and 4 bases from J, with 10 bases in between. This CDR3 spans 11 amino acids. The CDR3 region is CAIQGFTEAFF. Here the CDR3 DNA reads TGTGCCATACAGGGTTTCACTGAAGCTTTCTTT.

This clone showed up just a few times. The rearrangement uses TRBV29-1 and TRBJ2-7; 8 bases line up with TRBD1. V shed 2 bases and J 4 bases; nucleotides not matched to a gene: 4. The CDR3 sequence is 13 residues long. Germline-derived CDR1 and CDR2 are SQVTM and ANQGSEA. This CDR3 is CSVEPGQVYEQYF. CDR3 DNA sequence: TGCAGCGTTGAACCGGGACAGGTTTACGAGCAGTACTTC.

CDR3 protein: CAWSVHQGRVLYGYTF. The CDR3 DNA follows: TGTGCCTGGAGTGTACATCAGGGGAGGGTTTTGTATGGCTACACCTTC. The chain recombines TRBV30 with TRBJ1-2, with a possible D match to TRBD1 (6 bases). In germline, CDR1 is GTSNPN, CDR2 SVGIG (reference sequence). The V and J ends lost 0 bases and 5 bases respectively, with 19 bases between them. CDR3 length: 16 residues.

This clone was seen just once. The V gene is TRBV5-1, the J gene TRBJ1-1; a possible D gene is TRBD1 (6 bases). The V gene lost 5 bases and the J gene lost 3 bases, with 14 bases spanning the gap. CDR3 length: 14 residues. Germline V lookup: CDR1 SGHRS, CDR2 YFSETQ. DNA of the CDR3: TGCGCCAGCAGGATCTCTGGGGGCGACACTGAAGCTTTCTTT. This translates into CASRISGGDTEAFF.

This chain links TRBV5-1 with TRBJ1-2, with 8 bases matching TRBD1. After removal of 3 bases from V and 8 bases from J, the junction contained 0 bases not matched to a gene. Per the germline V gene, CDR1 is SGHRS and CDR2 is YFSETQ. The CDR3 has 11 residues. The CDR3 here is CASSSGGGYTF. CDR3 coding DNA: TGCGCCAGCAGCTCAGGGGGCGGCTACACCTTC.

This clone has only a few counts. The gene calls are TRBV18 and TRBJ1-1; TRBD1 might be the D (6 bases). Germline V gene sequence: CDR1 KGHSH, CDR2 LQKENI. The CDR3 extends over 14 amino acids. V gave up 2 bases and J gave up 3 bases, with 10 bases separating them. In DNA, the CDR3 is TGTGCCAGCTCACCAGCGAACAGGGACACTGAAGCTTTCTTT. Protein product: CASSPANRDTEAFF. Together with reference TRBV18 and TRBJ1-1, the CDR3 gives the full variable domain: NAGVMQNPRHLVRRRGQEARLRCSPMKGHSHVYWYRQLPEEGLKFMVYLQKENIIDESGMPKERFSAEFPKEGPSILRIQQVVRGDSAAYFCASSPANRDTEAFFGQGTRLTVV.

This clone was detected a few times. The chain employs TRBV7-8 and TRBJ1-1; D possibly corresponds to TRBD1 (5 bases). CDR3 length: 15 residues. CDR1 is SGHVS, CDR2 FQNEAQ, per germline. Deletions cut 5 bases from V and 0 bases from J, with 13 bases between. CDR3 residues: CASSAPGRVNTEAFF. Written as DNA, the CDR3 is TGTGCCAGCAGCGCCCCGGGACGGGTGAACACTGAAGCTTTCTTT. The variable domain in full, with the rest retrieved from reference TRBV7-8 and TRBJ1-1, is GAGVSQSPRYKVAKRGQDVALRCDPISGHVSLFWYQQALGQGPEFLTYFQNEAQLDKSGLPSDRFFAERPEGSVSTLKIQRTQQEDSAVYLCASSAPGRVNTEAFFGQGTRLTVV.

This clone was seen once. The chain links TRBV6-6 to TRBJ1-1, with 9 bases lining up with TRBD1. The V gene end was trimmed by 0 bases and the J gene end by 4 bases; junction bases not matched to a gene: 3. CDR1 is MNHNY and CDR2 is SVGAGI in the germline V gene (reference sequence). CDR3 length: 15 amino acids. The CDR3 reads CASSYSTGGVTEAFF. The CDR3 DNA reads TGTGCCAGCAGTTACTCTACAGGGGGCGTCACTGAAGCTTTCTTT.

The chain carries TRBV19 and TRBJ2-3; no clear D. The length of the CDR3 is 13 residues. Trimming cost V 10 bases and J 2 bases, with 13 bases left between them. Germline loops: CDR1 LNHDA, CDR2 SQIVND (reference sequence). The CDR3 bases are TGTGCCACTATACCAGCCGACACAGATACGCAGTATTTT. Protein sequence: CATIPADTDTQYF.

The CDR3 DNA follows: TGTGCCAGCAGCGCGTCGGGGGGCCCCGATACGCAGTATTTT. Amino acid sequence: CASSASGGPDTQYF. The rearrangement links TRBV7-2 to TRBJ2-3; possible D gene TRBD2, 7 bases. Trimming removed 5 bases at V and 6 bases at J, with 15 bases between. Germline V lookup: CDR1 SGHTA, CDR2 FQGNSA. This CDR3 has 14 residues.

The gene calls are TRBV7-9 and TRBJ2-7; TRBD1 aligns across 9 bases. V lost 7 bases and J lost 9; bases outside the gene matches: 16. Germline V CDR1 and CDR2: SEHNR, FQNEAQ (reference sequence). The CDR3 has 15 residues. CDR3 sequence: CASTRDRDRVRVQYF. CDR3 nucleotide sequence: TGTGCCAGCACCCGAGACCGGGACAGGGTTAGAGTGCAGTACTTC.

The chain combines TRBV28 with TRBJ1-5; 8 positions agree with TRBD1. Germline assignment: CDR1 MDHEN and CDR2 SYDVKM. J lost 2 bases, V lost 2 bases, and 2 bases had no gene match. The CDR3 contains 15 residues. In DNA, the CDR3 is TGTGCCAGCAGTTTAGGGGGACAGGGCAATCAGCCCCAGCATTTT. It is translated as CASSLGGQGNQPQHF. Complete variable domain (other parts from reference TRBV28 and TRBJ1-5): DVKVTQSSRYLVKRTGEKVFLECVQDMDHENMFWYRQDPGLGLRLIYFSYDVKMKEKGDIPEGYSVSREKKERFSLILESASTNQTSMYLCASSLGGQGNQPQHFGDGTRLSIL.

The chain links TRBV10-3 to TRBJ2-7, with D unclear. The CDR3 covers 13 residues. V lost 2 bases and J lost 3, with 8 bases in between. Germline CDR1 ENHRY, CDR2 SYGVKD. The CDR3 sequence is CAISEPTSYEQYF. The CDR3, as DNA: TGTGCCATCAGTGAGCCAACAAGCTACGAGCAGTACTTC.

The chain employs TRBV5-1 and TRBJ1-4, with 8 nucleotides matching TRBD1. The germline gives CDR1 SGHRS, CDR2 YFSETQ. The J segment lost 8 bases and the V segment lost 2 bases, leaving 5 bases of the junction unmatched. CDR3 length equals 14 residues. CDR3 bases: TGCGCCAGCAGCTTCGGGACAGGCCCCGAAAAACTGTTTTTT. This codes for CASSFGTGPEKLFF. Filled out from reference TRBV5-1 and TRBJ1-4, the complete variable domain reads KAGVTQTPRYLIKTRGQQVTLSCSPISGHRSVSWYQQTPGQGLQFLFEYFSETQRNKGNFPGRFSGRQFSNSRSEMNVSTLELGDSALYLCASSFGTGPEKLFFGSGTQLSVL.

The rearrangement links TRBV11-2 to TRBJ2-7; TRBD1 matches 9 bases. The V gene end was trimmed by 5 bases and the J gene end by 6 bases; junction bases not matched to a gene: 8. The CDR3 runs 14 residues. Germline lookup yields CDR1 SGHAT and CDR2 FQNNGV. In DNA form, the CDR3 reads TGTGCCAGCAGCCTCGACAGGGGGGGGTCCGAGCAGTACTTC. It specifies CASSLDRGGSEQYF.

This chain uses TRBV5-1 with TRBJ2-5; 10 bases fit TRBD2. The V segment lost 5 bases and the J segment 1 base; nucleotides outside the gene matches: 5. In germline, CDR1 is SGHRS, CDR2 YFSETQ. This CDR3 spans 15 amino acids. The CDR3 nucleotides are TGCGCCAGCAGGTTGCAGCGGGGGGGCCAAGAGACCCAGTACTTC. This translates into CASRLQRGGQETQYF.